This entry is about one T cell receptor (beta chain). Its antigen is undetermined. Between the trimmed V and J ends, which lost 0 bases and 4 bases, there was a span of 4 bases. CDR1 and CDR2 from the germline V gene are DFQATT and SNEGSKA (reference sequence). The CDR3 contains 11 residues. These data belong to a study of T cells and Merkel cell carcinoma outcomes. The protocol was immunoSEQ multiplex PCR, while the TCRdb copy is restricted to in-frame clones and leaves out a portion. The table records 10,000 or so clones, nearly 97% of them present only once. Findings of the study overall: In Merkel cell carcinoma, repertoire and T-cell density reportedly predicted outcomes.

This TCR came from a human donor with Merkel cell carcinoma. Sequenced: tumor tissue from Merkel cell carcinoma. This chain joins TRBV20-1 and TRBJ2-7; D unclear. The CDR3 DNA is TGCAGTGCTAGAGAAAGGTACGAGCAGTACTTC. Amino acid sequence: CSARERYEQYF.